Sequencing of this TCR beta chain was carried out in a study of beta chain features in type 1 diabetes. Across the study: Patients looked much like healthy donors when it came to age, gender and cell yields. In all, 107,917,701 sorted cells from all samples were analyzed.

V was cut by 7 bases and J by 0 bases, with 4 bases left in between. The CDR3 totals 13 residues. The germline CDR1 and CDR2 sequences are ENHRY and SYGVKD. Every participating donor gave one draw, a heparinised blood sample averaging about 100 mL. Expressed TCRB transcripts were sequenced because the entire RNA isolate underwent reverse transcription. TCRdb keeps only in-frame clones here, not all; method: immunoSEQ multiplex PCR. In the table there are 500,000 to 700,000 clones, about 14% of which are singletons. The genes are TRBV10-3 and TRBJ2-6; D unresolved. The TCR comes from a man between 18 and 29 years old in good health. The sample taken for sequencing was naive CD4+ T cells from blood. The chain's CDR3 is CAIMGSGANVLTF. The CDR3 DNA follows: TGTGCCATCATGGGCTCTGGGGCCAACGTCCTGACTTTC.